This TCR beta chain is drawn from a study of shared clonotypes between healthy human individuals. Naive CD8 cells comprised CD45RO-negative, CCR7-positively selected cells, excluding terminally differentiated effector memory CD45RA+ cells. Trimming took 0 bases from V and 2 from J; bases not matched to a gene: 14. The germline V gene encodes CDR1 KGHSH and CDR2 LQKENI. This CDR3 spans 20 amino acids. Data came from immunoSEQ multiplex PCR; TCRdb stores just in-frame clones and leaves some out. Of some 2.1 million clones listed, over 85% are singletons. V gene TRBV18 combines with J gene TRBJ2-3, with TRBD2 matching over 10 bases. Sequencing used naive CD8+ T cells from PBMCs. The receptor comes from a man between 18 and 35 years old in good health. Some clones in this sample may be carry-over from other donors' samples. The CDR3 DNA sequence: TGTGCCAGCTCACCACCGACCCTAGCGGGAGTCTCAGAGGCCACAGATACGCAGTATTTT. Translated, it gives CASSPPTLAGVSEATDTQYF.